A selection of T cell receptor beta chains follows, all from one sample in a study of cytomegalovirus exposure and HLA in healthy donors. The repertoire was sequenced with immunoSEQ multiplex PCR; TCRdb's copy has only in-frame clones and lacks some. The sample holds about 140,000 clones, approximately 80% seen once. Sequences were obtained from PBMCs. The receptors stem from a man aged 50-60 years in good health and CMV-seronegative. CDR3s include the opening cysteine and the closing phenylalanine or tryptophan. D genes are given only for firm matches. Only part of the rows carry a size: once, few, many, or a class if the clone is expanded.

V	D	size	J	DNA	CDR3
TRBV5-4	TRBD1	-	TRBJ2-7	TGTGCCAGCAGCCCGGGACAGGGGATAACCTACGAGCAGTACTTC	CASSPGQGITYEQYF
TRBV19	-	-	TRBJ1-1	TGTGCCACCCGACAGAGAAGACAAGCTTTCTTT	CATRQRRQAFF
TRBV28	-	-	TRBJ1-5	TGTGCCAGCCAAACCAGTATGCCAGGGGATCAGCCCCAGCATTTT	CASQTSMPGDQPQHF
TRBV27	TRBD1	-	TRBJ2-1	TGTGCCAGCGGAAACAGGGGTAGGTCCTACAATGAGCAGTTCTTC	CASGNRGRSYNEQFF
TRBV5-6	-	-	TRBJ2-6	TGTGCCAGCAGCCGATACAGGGCTGGGGCCAACGTCCTGACTTTC	CASSRYRAGANVLTF
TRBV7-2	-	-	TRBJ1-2	TGTGCCAGCAGCTTATTAGGCAGGGGCTACACCTTC	CASSLLGRGYTF
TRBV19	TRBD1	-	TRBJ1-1	TGTGCCAGTAGCCCCAAGAGGGACAGGGGCGAAGCTTTCTTT	CASSPKRDRGEAFF
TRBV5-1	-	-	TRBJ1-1	TGCGCCAGCAGCTTGGAGGGGGGGCCCGCTGAAGCTTTCTTT	CASSLEGGPAEAFF
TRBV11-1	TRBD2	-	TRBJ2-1	TGTGCCAGCAGCCAAGGACTAGCGGGGGGGTGGGATGAGCAGTTCTTC	CASSQGLAGGWDEQFF
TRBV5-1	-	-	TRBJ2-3	TGCGCCAGCAGCGTCGCAGGGGGCACAGATACGCAGTATTTT	CASSVAGGTDTQYF
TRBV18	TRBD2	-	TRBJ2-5	TGTGCCAGCTCACCACAAGGCGCGCTAGCGGGGGTACAAGAGACCCAGTACTTC	CASSPQGALAGVQETQYF
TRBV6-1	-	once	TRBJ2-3	TGTGCCAGCACGAGCACAGATACGCAGTATTTT	CASTSTDTQYF
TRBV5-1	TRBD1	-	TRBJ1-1	TGCGCCAGCAGCTTTCACGGACAGGGGGCGCGGAACACTGAAGCTTTCTTT	CASSFHGQGARNTEAFF
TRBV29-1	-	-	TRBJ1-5	TGCAGCGTCCGGACAGCTAGCAATCAGCCCCAGCATTTT	CSVRTASNQPQHF
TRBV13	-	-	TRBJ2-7	TGTGCCAGCAGCCCCGGGGTTCCTCAAGGGGAGCAGTACTTC	CASSPGVPQGEQYF
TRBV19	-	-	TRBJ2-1	TGTGCCAGTAGTATGAGCTCCTACAATGAGCAGTTCTTC	CASSMSSYNEQFF
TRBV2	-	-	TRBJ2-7	TGTGCCAGCAGTGAATGGGGGGTTTCGAGCGAGCAGTACTTC	CASSEWGVSSEQYF
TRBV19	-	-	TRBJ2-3	TGTGCCAGTAGTGTGTCCAGAGGGAGCACAGATACGCAGTATTTT	CASSVSRGSTDTQYF
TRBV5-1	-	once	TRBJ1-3	TGCGCCAGCACCTCGGGAGGTGGAAACACCATATATTTT	CASTSGGGNTIYF
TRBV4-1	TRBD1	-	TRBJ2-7	TGCGCCAGCAGCCAAGTGGGGACAGGGGGATCCTACGAGCAGTACTTC	CASSQVGTGGSYEQYF